This T cell receptor (beta chain) was identified during a study of T cell responses to AZD1222 COVID-19 vaccine (dated by TCRdb to about 2021). At the level of the whole study: AZD1222 recipients with second doses at about 4 weeks or about 12 weeks were pooled, because spike-specific TCR depth and breadth did not differ between schedules. Enrollment into the trials was organized by age into subgroups of 18-55, 56-69 and 70-plus years, and those subgroups contained approximately 160, 26 and 62 TCR-sequenced participants, respectively. TCR sequencing covered more than 230 trial participants: 207 given two doses of AZD1222 and 26 given two doses of MenACWY control vaccine. Study-wide conclusions, independent of this receptor: Reportedly, close to half of the unique spike-specific TCRs recognized epitopes lying outside the regions that are mutated in the B.1.351 and B.1.1.7 variants. A significant rise in spike-specific TCR breadth and depth was observed after two AZD1222 doses relative to day 0 and relative to MenACWY recipients. Participants were mostly white British and included more females than males, and it was suggested by the authors that clonal diversity may have been underestimated. Conclusions about previously exposed vaccinees were limited because only six or seven AZD1222 recipients were SARS-CoV-2 seropositive at baseline. CD4 TCRs associated with the vaccine covered the entire spike protein, and the dominant responses were in regions 160-218 and 743-854. Because no samples from the day 14 peak response were available, repertoires could be characterized only after the peak T cell response. In the small 56-69-year group, the increase in depth fell short of significance, most likely because of low power.

The time point label, as the study defines it: baseline before first vaccination. The vaccinee samples were drawn from two UK trials, COV001 and COV002, one of which was a single-blind randomized controlled phase 2/3 trial testing AZD1222 (ChAdOx1 nCoV-19) in healthy adults. Trial participant PBMC samples were collected at day 0 and day 28 after the second dose for TCRbeta chain sequencing. For this clone: Its antigen specificity is not known. No much larger clone is present one base from it, and per-base qualities are unavailable.

V is pared back by 4 bases and J by 1 base, with 5 bases lying between the germline termini. CDR3 length: 11 amino acids, cysteine to phenylalanine. The entry retains the CDR3 DNA only, 33 bases that are in frame from base 1. CDR1 GTSNPN and CDR2 SVGIG were looked up in the germline V gene (reference sequence). The CDR3 regions of human TCRbeta chains were analyzed by immunosequencing. On the authors' methods: Repertoire TCRs were matched against a reference library of SARS-CoV-2-specific TCRs generated with the MIRA antigen-specificity platform. Breadth meant the fraction of unique TCRs that were SARS-CoV-2-associated, whereas depth meant the fraction of total T cells that were SARS-CoV-2-associated. Each spike-specific TCR was assigned to its reactive spike region and to a CD4 or CD8 class using the MIRA data. Log10-transformed breadth and depth values were compared by one-way ANOVA with Sidak's multiple comparisons tests. Sourced from immuneACCESS, this table was stored by TCRdb with only in-frame sequences that have V and J called. A share of the clones is absent; for the studies checked, an unresolved V gene accounts for under half, and the remainder has no known explanation. From that table come the V and J calls and clone size; the DNA was used to work out D and trimming. In this sample the table shows about 140,000 clones, about 92% of which occur a single time. The leading ten clones occupy about 3% of the sample.

The chain joins TRBV30 to TRBJ2-7; no D gene is confidently identified. The sequences come from peripheral blood, collected on day 0 of AZD1222 vaccination. The source of this sequence is an adult in good health. CDR3 reads: CAWTGSYEQYF. The nucleotides read TGTGCCTGGACAGGTTCCTACGAGCAGTACTTC.